These 13 T cell receptor beta chains came from one sample sequenced in a study of shared clonotypes between healthy human individuals. Method: immunoSEQ multiplex PCR; TCRdb's copy keeps in-frame clones and lacks some. The data show over 2 million clones, with less than 95% seen just once and around 0.4% held by the top ten. Sequences were obtained from naive CD4+ T cells from PBMCs. Subset specified: CD45RA+ positively selected. The origin of the receptors is a man between 18 and 35 years old in good health. Some clones in this sample may be carry-over from other donors' samples.

The chain recombines TRBV5-4 with TRBJ1-4, with D tentatively TRBD1 (5 bases). The CDR3 extends over 15 amino acids. Germline V gives CDR1 SGHNT, CDR2 YYREEE (reference sequence). V lost 4 bases, J lost 7 bases, and 17 bases lay in between. This CDR3 is CASSPGGGLGEKLFF. CDR3 nucleotide sequence: TGTGCCAGCAGCCCAGGCGGGGGTTTAGGTGAAAAACTGTTTTTT.

The CDR3 region is CASSSGQGMSEQYF. CDR3 in DNA: TGTGCCAGCAGTTCTGGACAGGGGATGAGCGAGCAGTACTTC. The chain joins TRBV6-6 to TRBJ2-7; 9 bases are shared with TRBD1. The junction had 7 bases not matched to a gene; V was cut back by 4 bases and J by 6 bases. This CDR3 has 14 amino acids. Per the germline V gene, CDR1 is MNHNY and CDR2 is SVGAGI (reference sequence).

The rearrangement uses TRBV4-2 and TRBJ1-1, with D tentatively TRBD1 (6 bases). Between the trimmed V and J ends, which lost 4 bases and 0 bases, there was a span of 12 bases. The CDR3 has 15 amino acids. Per germline, CDR1 LGHNA and CDR2 YNFKEQ. The CDR3 DNA sequence: TGTGCCAGCAGCCCTCCGGGGGCTATGAACACTGAAGCTTTCTTT. Translated: CASSPPGAMNTEAFF.

The chain employs TRBV6-1 and TRBJ2-7, with D hard to call. CDR3 size: 13 residues. Germline V CDR1 and CDR2: MNHNS, SASEGT. The V end lost 6 bases, the J end lost 4 bases, and 13 bases lay between the germline ends. Written as DNA, the CDR3 is TGTGCCAGCAGCTTAGACACCCCGTACGAGCAGTACTTC. The encoded protein is CASSLDTPYEQYF.

As for this clone: Within the sample, other DNA sequences also encode this same CDR3. The chain combines TRBV7-6 with TRBJ2-2, with D unresolved. Trimming took 5 bases from V and 0 from J, leaving 10 bases between them. The length of the CDR3 is 15 residues. Looked up from germline, CDR1 is SGHVS and CDR2 is FNYEAQ. The chain's CDR3 is CASSPWTANTGELFF. The CDR3 coding sequence is TGTGCCAGCAGCCCTTGGACGGCGAACACCGGGGAGCTGTTTTTT.

The V gene is TRBV11-2, the J gene TRBJ2-3; tentatively, D is TRBD1 (6 bases). V was pared by 3 bases and J by 3 bases, with 10 bases between. CDR3 length: 14 residues. The germline CDR1 and CDR2 sequences are SGHAT and FQNNGV. The chain's CDR3 is CASSFVQGTDTQYF. CDR3 sequence (DNA): TGTGCCAGCAGCTTCGTACAGGGAACAGATACGCAGTATTTT.

Only one count was recorded for this clone. The chain couples TRBV19 to TRBJ2-2; TRBD2 agrees at 10 bases. Germline-derived CDR1 and CDR2 are LNHDA and SQIVND (reference sequence). The CDR3 is made up of 18 amino acids. Unmatched junction bases numbered 15, after V lost 6 bases and J lost 5 bases. Here the CDR3 DNA reads TGTGCCAGTAGGTTGAGAGGTGGGCTAGCGGGAGTGACCGGGGAGCTGTTTTTT. It encodes CASRLRGGLAGVTGELFF.

This chain uses TRBV28 with TRBJ2-2; D is perhaps TRBD1 (8 bases). With 6 bases removed from V and 1 base from J, the gap between germline ends came to 15 bases. CDR1 and CDR2 from the germline V gene are MDHEN and SYDVKM. CDR3 length equals 16 residues. The CDR3 reads CASSPGGGGNTGELFF. DNA of the CDR3: TGTGCCAGCAGCCCAGGGGGCGGGGGGAACACCGGGGAGCTGTTTTTT.

The chain links TRBV28 to TRBJ1-2, with D perhaps TRBD1 (6 bases). V lost 6 bases to trimming and J lost 0 bases, with 14 bases between them. The CDR3 has 15 residues. Germline CDR1 reads MDHEN; CDR2 reads SYDVKM. The CDR3 protein is CASSLKGGSNYGYTF. The CDR3 DNA reads as TGTGCCAGCAGCCTAAAAGGGGGGTCTAACTATGGCTACACCTTC.

The J gene is TRBJ2-3, the V gene TRBV6-6, with 8 bases that match TRBD2. V gave up 6 bases and J gave up 0 bases; unmatched junction bases: 5. Germline CDR1 reads MNHNY; CDR2 reads SVGAGI (reference sequence). The CDR3 has 15 residues. The CDR3 spells CASRLLAVSTDTQYF. The CDR3 DNA reads as TGTGCCAGCAGACTACTAGCGGTTAGCACAGATACGCAGTATTTT.

The J gene is TRBJ1-1, the V gene TRBV11-1; D might be TRBD1 (6 bases). Trimming removed 2 bases from V and 0 bases from J, with 13 bases in between. This CDR3 spans 16 amino acids. Germline V lookup: CDR1 SGHAT, CDR2 FQDESV (reference sequence). CDR3 DNA: TGTGCCAGCAGCTTAATCCCACAGGGTCTGAACACTGAAGCTTTCTTT. It specifies CASSLIPQGLNTEAFF.

The chain combines TRBV7-2 with TRBJ2-7; D is perhaps TRBD1 (6 bases). The V end was cut by 3 bases, the J end by 5 bases, with 11 bases between. CDR1 is SGHTA, CDR2 FQGNSA, per germline. CDR3 length: 13 amino acids. CDR3: CASSFSQGNEQYF. CDR3 in DNA: TGTGCCAGCAGCTTCTCACAGGGTAACGAGCAGTACTTC.

This rearrangement joins TRBV19 to TRBJ2-2; D uncertain. This CDR3 has 15 amino acids. Trimming left V 8 bases short and J 4 bases short, with 17 bases between. Germline CDR1 and CDR2: LNHDA and SQIVND (reference sequence). This CDR3 is CASELNGLGTGELFF. The CDR3 DNA sequence: TGTGCCAGTGAACTCAACGGTTTAGGCACCGGGGAGCTGTTTTTT.